This T cell receptor beta chain emerged from a study of T cell responses to AZD1222 COVID-19 vaccine. This clone was observed a few times. Germline CDR1 SNHLY, CDR2 FYNNEI. Trimming took 6 bases from V and 4 from J; bases not matched to a gene: 24. CDR3 size: 20 residues. Data came from immunoSEQ multiplex PCR; TCRdb stores just in-frame clones and leaves some out. This sample carries under 150,000 clones, more than 85% of them seen once, and the ten largest clones take 5.4%. The chain has TRBV2 and TRBJ2-3; 8 bases map to TRBD2. The receptor was isolated from an adult in good health. Sequencing used peripheral blood, obtained on day 0 of AZD1222 vaccination. CDR3 DNA: TGTGCCAGCAGCCCAATTGGACTAGCCCTTAAGCACAAAATTTCAGATACGCAGTATTTT. Translating gives CASSPIGLALKHKISDTQYF.